The next 14 T cell receptor beta chains were all read from a single sample in a study of cytomegalovirus exposure and HLA in healthy donors. It was with 60 Vbeta and 13 Jbeta primers that the PCR ran. Measured with immunoSEQ multiplex PCR; TCRdb has only the in-frame clones, and not every one. The sample contains 100,000 to 120,000 clones, under 85% of which appear only once. Material: PBMCs. The receptors stem from a man aged 30 to 39 in good health and CMV-seropositive.

Comments on this clone: At one boundary the junction diverges from the germline segment, which might be a read error. The chain carries TRBV7-9 and TRBJ2-7; no reliable D call. Germline CDR1 SEHNR, CDR2 FQNEAQ (reference sequence). This CDR3 has 12 amino acids. CDR3 protein: CSSSFSGYEQYF. The CDR3 DNA is TGTTCCAGCAGCTTTTCGGGCTACGAGCAGTACTTC.

The chain recombines TRBV5-5 with TRBJ2-2; D is undetermined. CDR3 length equals 13 residues. The V end lost 0 bases, the J end lost 7 bases, and 7 bases lay between the germline ends. Germline V lookup: CDR1 SGHKS, CDR2 YYEKEE (reference sequence). CDR3 loop: CASSLVPNGELFF. DNA of the CDR3: TGTGCCAGCAGCTTGGTCCCCAACGGGGAGCTGTTTTTT. The full variable domain, rest sourced from reference TRBV5-5 and TRBJ2-2, is DAGVTQSPTHLIKTRGQQVTLRCSPISGHKSVSWYQQVLGQGPQFIFQYYEKEERGRGNFPDRFSARQFPNYSSELNVNALLLGDSALYLCASSLVPNGELFFGEGSRLTVL.

The V and J genes are TRBV19 and TRBJ2-1; D unclear. CDR3 length equals 15 residues. CDR1 and CDR2 from the germline V gene are LNHDA and SQIVND (reference sequence). V was pared by 0 bases and J by 1 base, with 7 bases between. This CDR3 reads CASSIEANSYNEQFF. CDR3 nucleotides: TGTGCCAGTAGTATAGAGGCAAATTCCTACAATGAGCAGTTCTTC.

The chain combines TRBV7-2 with TRBJ2-5; 10 nucleotides match TRBD2. Germline CDR1 is SGHTA and CDR2 is FQGNSA. The junction had 10 bases not matched to a gene; V was cut back by 1 base and J by 5 bases. The CDR3 contains 17 residues. CDR3 residues: CASSLGFRAGGRETQYF. In DNA, the CDR3 is TGTGCCAGCAGCTTAGGGTTTCGAGCGGGGGGGAGGGAGACCCAGTACTTC.

The chain carries TRBV30 and TRBJ2-5; D ambiguous. The better agreement between TRBJ2-7 and the DNA end casts doubt on the J call. CDR1 GTSNPN and CDR2 SVGIG come from the germline V gene (reference sequence). The CDR3 covers 11 residues. The CDR3 DNA follows: TGTGCCTGGAGTGTACGGTACGAGCAGTACTTC. Amino acids: CAWSVRYEQYF.

This chain connects TRBV11-3 to TRBJ2-1, with D possibly matching TRBD1 (6 bases). From germline, CDR1 is SGHNT and CDR2 YENEEA. CDR3 length: 19 amino acids. Deletions cut 0 bases from V and 0 bases from J, with 18 bases between. The CDR3 nucleotides are TGTGCCAGCAGCTTAGAAGGTGAGGCTACAGGGAGCTCCTACAATGAGCAGTTCTTC. This sequence encodes CASSLEGEATGSSYNEQFF.

In regard to this clone: Additional DNA sequences in this sample encode the identical CDR3. The rearrangement uses TRBV30 and TRBJ1-1; D not resolved. From germline, CDR1 is GTSNPN and CDR2 SVGIG (reference sequence). The CDR3 extends over 12 amino acids. Between the trimmed V and J ends, which lost 1 base and 6 bases, there was a span of 9 bases. The CDR3, as DNA: TGTGCCTGGAGTGATAACGGGGCTGAAGCTTTCTTT. Its translation is CAWSDNGAEAFF.

This sequence joins TRBV18 and TRBJ1-1, with a tentative D call TRBD1 (6 bases). Germline-derived CDR1 and CDR2 are KGHSH and LQKENI. CDR3 size: 16 residues. V was pared by 5 bases and J by 1 base, with 17 bases between. DNA for the CDR3: TGTGCCAGCTCAGCGAACAGGGATGAGGGGAACACTGAAGCTTTCTTT. This gives the protein CASSANRDEGNTEAFF.

The J gene is TRBJ1-6, the V gene TRBV7-2; a weak D match, TRBD1 (6 bases). The CDR3 has 14 residues. Germline CDR1 is SGHTA and CDR2 is FQGNSA. V lost 7 bases and J lost 8, with 15 bases in between. The CDR3 region is CASTIRDTYSPLHF. The CDR3 nucleotides are TGTGCCAGCACCATCCGGGACACCTATTCACCCCTCCACTTT. Filled out from reference TRBV7-2 and TRBJ1-6, the complete variable domain reads GAGVSQSPSNKVTEKGKDVELRCDPISGHTALYWYRQSLGQGLEFLIYFQGNSAPDKSGLPSDRFSAERTGGSVSTLTIQRTQQEDSAVYLCASTIRDTYSPLHFGNGTRLTVT.

This clone has only a few counts. This chain's CDR3 is CASSQEEQQVAFF. The CDR3 DNA sequence: TGCGCCAGCAGCCAAGAAGAACAGCAGGTCGCTTTCTTT. The rearrangement joins TRBV4-3 to TRBJ1-1; D is unresolved. The germline V gene has CDR1 LGHNA and CDR2 YSLEER. This CDR3 contains 13 residues. The V end lost 0 bases, the J end lost 11 bases, and 13 bases lay between the germline ends.

The DNA for the CDR3 is TGTGCCGTAACTCCGCAGGCGAACTATGGCTACACCTTC. It specifies CAVTPQANYGYTF. This chain uses TRBV10-3 with TRBJ1-2, with D unresolved. CDR1 ENHRY and CDR2 SYGVKD come from the germline V gene. The V end lost 11 bases, the J end lost 2 bases, and 15 bases lay between the germline ends. The CDR3 runs to 13 residues.

The chain is built from TRBV6-1 and TRBJ2-5; 14 nucleotides line up with TRBD2. Germline V gene lookup returns CDR1 MNHNS and CDR2 SASEGT. After removal of 1 base from V and 5 bases from J, the junction contained 6 bases not matched to a gene. CDR3 size: 17 residues. The CDR3 spells CASSEEGLAGVRETQYF. DNA of the CDR3: TGTGCCAGCAGTGAAGAGGGACTAGCGGGGGTCAGGGAGACCCAGTACTTC.

The chain joins TRBV10-3 to TRBJ2-1; 15 nucleotides match TRBD2. Germline V gene sequence: CDR1 ENHRY, CDR2 SYGVKD. V was pared by 4 bases and J by 0 bases, with 4 bases of the junction left unmatched. The CDR3 loop spans 18 amino acids. The CDR3: CAISGTSGGAGSYNEQFF. The CDR3 region has the DNA TGTGCCATCAGTGGGACTAGCGGGGGGGCCGGCTCCTACAATGAGCAGTTCTTC.

In DNA form, the CDR3 reads TGCGCCAGCAGCCAAGTGGGGGACAGGGGGCTCTACGAGCAGTACTTC. Translation gives CASSQVGDRGLYEQYF. This sequence joins TRBV4-3 and TRBJ2-7; 12 nucleotides line up with TRBD1. The length of the CDR3 is 16 residues. Germline CDR1 reads LGHNA; CDR2 reads YSLEER. The V segment lost 1 base and the J segment 3 bases; nucleotides outside the gene matches: 4.